One and the same sample provided the 20 T cell receptor beta chains below, sequenced in a study of T cell clonality in common variable immunodeficiency. Regarding the study as a whole: Reportedly, TCR beta sequences from common variable immunodeficiency showed fewer deletions and N-nucleotide insertions.

Their specific antigens are unknown. Generated by immunoSEQ multiplex PCR, the TCRdb table keeps only in-frame clones and is missing some. The counts give 25,000 to 35,000 clones, none of them seen only once; 3.2% is held by the top ten. Sequencing was performed on peripheral blood mononuclear cells. The receptor source for this set is a human donor with common variable immunodeficiency.

This clone has at least ten counts. The read stops 3 residues short of the end of the CDR3; the missing end is completed from the germline J gene. The chain links TRBV7-8 to TRBJ2-1; D might be TRBD1 or TRBD2, each matching 7 bases. CDR3 length equals 14 residues. Trimming took 3 bases from V and 8 from J, leaving 14 bases between them. Germline CDR1 SGHVS, CDR2 FQNEAQ. The covered CDR3 bases are TGTGCCAGCAGCTTCGTGACAGGGAGGGATGAG. It is translated as CASSFVTGRDE. The entire CDR3 is CASSFVTGRDEQFF.

This clone is medium-sized by share. From the germline J gene comes the end of the CDR3, since the read stops 3 residues before it. The chain employs TRBV29-1 and TRBJ2-1, with 8 bases matching TRBD2. This CDR3 is built from 17 residues. Germline assignment: CDR1 SQVTM and CDR2 ANQGSEA. The J segment lost 1 base and the V segment lost 4 bases, leaving 12 bases of the junction unmatched. Partial CDR3 DNA: TGCAGCGTTGCCCCTTTGAGGCAGCGGGAGTCCTACAATGAG. It specifies CSVAPLRQRESYNE. In full, the CDR3 is CSVAPLRQRESYNEQFF.

This clone was seen many times. The read halts 3 residues ahead of the CDR3 end, with the missing end drawn from the germline J gene. The genes are TRBV2 and TRBJ1-2, with 7 bases identical to TRBD1. Germline assignment: CDR1 SNHLY and CDR2 FYNNEI. The CDR3 is 15 amino acids. The CDR3 spells CASARIPPGQSFYTF. Incomplete CDR3 DNA: TGTGCCAGCGCACGCATACCTCCGGGACAGAGTTTC.

In its sample, this clone was seen many times. The sequence runs out 3 residues before the end of the CDR3; the remainder is reconstructed from the germline J gene. The rearrangement joins TRBV15 to TRBJ2-3; 11 bases map to TRBD2. Germline values: CDR1 LNHNV, CDR2 YYDKDF (reference sequence). This CDR3 has 18 residues. The V gene end was trimmed by 1 base and the J gene end by 2 bases; junction bases not matched to a gene: 8. The part of the CDR3 DNA that was read is TGTGCCACCAGCAGAGCTGACACTAGCGGGGGAACCACAGATACG. Translation gives CATSRADTSGGTTDT. The whole CDR3 region reads CATSRADTSGGTTDTQYF.

This clone was detected ten times or more. The read stops 3 residues short of the end of the CDR3; the missing end is completed from the germline J gene. The chain links TRBV19 to TRBJ2-3; no definite D call. CDR1 is LNHDA, CDR2 SQIVND, per germline (reference sequence). The V gene lost 7 bases and the J gene lost 8 bases, with 16 bases spanning the gap. The CDR3 contains 13 residues. CDR3 DNA (partial): TGTGCCAGTACCCCTCATGGGCGTAGTACG. It translates to CASTPHGRST. The whole CDR3 protein reads CASTPHGRSTQYF. Using reference TRBV19 and TRBJ2-3 for the parts outside the CDR3, the full variable domain is DGGITQSPKYLFRKEGQNVTLSCEQNLNHDAMYWYRQDPGQGLRLIYYSQIVNDFQKGDIAEGYSVSREKKESFPLTVTSAQKNPTAFYLCASTPHGRSTQYFGPGTRLTVL.

The table lists this clone with many counts. The read ends 3 residues before the CDR3 terminus; that terminus is restored from the germline J gene. The genes are TRBV2 and TRBJ2-7; D is unclear. Looked up from germline, CDR1 is SNHLY and CDR2 is FYNNEI. The CDR3 runs to 14 residues. The ends were cut back, 2 bases at V and 0 bases at J, with 8 bases in the middle. The CDR3 bases that were read are TGTGCCAGCAGTGAACGCACATCCTCCTACGAG. Amino acid sequence: CASSERTSSYE. Given in full, the CDR3 is CASSERTSSYEQYF.

In this sample, this clone turned up many times. The CDR3 is cut off 3 residues early in the read; its end comes from the germline J gene. The V and J genes are TRBV5-1 and TRBJ1-1; 7 bases fit TRBD1. Per the germline V gene, CDR1 is SGHRS and CDR2 is YFSETQ. The junction had 14 bases not matched to a gene; V was cut back by 3 bases and J by 3 bases. The CDR3 is 17 residues long. The sequenced CDR3 bases are TGCGCCAGCAGCTCGACAGGGTTTCTCCATGGGGACACTGAA. Encoded protein: CASSSTGFLHGDTE. Given in full, the CDR3 is CASSSTGFLHGDTEAFF.

In its sample, this clone was seen many times. The read falls 3 residues short of the CDR3 end, and the missing part is taken from the germline J gene. The chain employs TRBV6-2 or TRBV6-3 and TRBJ2-3; 11 nucleotides match TRBD2. Germline V gene sequence: CDR1 MNHEY, CDR2 SVGEGT. The CDR3 spans 16 residues. The V and J ends lost 5 bases and 4 bases, in that order; junction bases with no gene match: 8. The sequenced CDR3 bases are TGTGCCAGCAGTCCGATGGTACTAGCGGGAGCAGATACG. This translates into CASSPMVLAGADT. The whole CDR3 reads CASSPMVLAGADTQYF.

This clone was seen ten or more times. The CDR3 end is not reached by the read, which stops 3 residues before it; the germline J gene fills it in. The chain links TRBV30 to TRBJ1-5, with a possible D match to TRBD1 (5 bases). CDR1 GTSNPN and CDR2 SVGIG come from the germline V gene (reference sequence). The CDR3 is made up of 15 amino acids. Trimming cost V 2 bases and J 4 bases, with 15 bases left between them. The CDR3 bases that were read are TGTGCCTGGAGTAAAGAAGGGGCTGGGAATCAGCCC. As protein: CAWSKEGAGNQP. In full, the CDR3 is CAWSKEGAGNQPQHF.

A remark on this clone: The CDR3 extends 3 residues past the end of the read, so its final part is completed from the germline J gene. V gene TRBV2 combines with J gene TRBJ1-5, with unresolved D. Germline-derived CDR1 and CDR2 are SNHLY and FYNNEI. The CDR3 loop spans 15 amino acids. V was pared by 2 bases and J by 0 bases, with 8 bases between. The CDR3 protein is CASSEQADSNQPQHF. The CDR3 bases that were read are TGTGCCAGCAGTGAACAGGCAGATAGCAATCAGCCC.

This clone occurred many times. The missing CDR3 end, 3 residues past where the read stops, is filled in from the germline J gene. This chain connects TRBV5-4 to TRBJ2-7, with D possibly matching TRBD1 (6 bases). CDR3 length equals 13 residues. V gave up 3 bases and J gave up 2 bases, with 9 bases separating them. CDR1 is SGHNT, CDR2 YYREEE, per germline (reference sequence). The chain's CDR3 is CASSSRDTYEQYF. CDR3 bases read: TGTGCCAGCAGCTCCCGGGACACCTACGAG.

Details on this clone: Read sequence stops 3 residues before the CDR3 end, and the germline J gene provides the missing end. V gene TRBV10-2 combines with J gene TRBJ2-7, with TRBD2 matching 11 bases. Germline trimming cut 6 bases from V and 3 bases from J; bases unmatched to any gene: 7. CDR1 is WSHSY, CDR2 SAAADI, per germline. The CDR3 extends over 15 amino acids. The CDR3 spells CASRKLAGAYYEQYF. The CDR3 DNA, read in part, is TGCGCCAGCAGAAAACTAGCGGGAGCTTACTACGAG.

Comments on this clone: The read terminates 3 residues ahead of where the CDR3 ends, so the germline J gene completes it. V and J are TRBV19 and TRBJ1-2; D call uncertain. The V and J ends lost 3 bases and 4 bases respectively, with 12 bases between them. This CDR3 is built from 14 residues. Germline CDR1 LNHDA, CDR2 SQIVND (reference sequence). The DNA read from the CDR3 is TGTGCCAGTAGTATGGTCAGAGACTTCTATGGC. It yields the protein CASSMVRDFYG. The entire CDR3 protein is CASSMVRDFYGYTF.

About this clone: The read stops 3 residues short of the end of the CDR3; the missing end is completed from the germline J gene. The chain has TRBV2 and TRBJ2-7, with 10 bases aligning to TRBD1. Per germline, CDR1 SNHLY and CDR2 FYNNEI. V dropped 2 bases and J dropped 1; count of bases not matched to a gene: 2. The CDR3 runs to 15 residues. The CDR3 DNA, read in part, is TGTGCCAGCAGTGAATGGGGACAGGGGTCCTACGAG. Translating it yields CASSEWGQGSYE. The full CDR3 sequence reads CASSEWGQGSYEQYF.

On this clone: This clone may be a read error of a much larger clone one base away. The CDR3 is cut off 3 residues early in the read; its end comes from the germline J gene. The chain combines TRBV30 with TRBJ2-5; D is perhaps TRBD1 (5 bases). Trimming took off 5 bases at V and 6 bases at J, with 25 bases between the two ends. Germline CDR1 is GTSNPN and CDR2 is SVGIG (reference sequence). This CDR3 comprises 16 residues. CDR3 bases read: TGTGCCTGGCGTTTTTATTGGACACGGAAGCATCAGACC. Amino acid sequence: CAWRFYWTRKHQT. The whole CDR3 protein is CAWRFYWTRKHQTQYF.

This clone was found many times. The CDR3 extends 3 residues past the end of the read, so its final part is completed from the germline J gene. In the same sample, other DNA sequences code for this CDR3. This sequence joins TRBV5-1 and TRBJ1-4, with TRBD1 identical over 10 bases. The CDR3 runs 15 residues. The V gene end was trimmed by 4 bases and the J gene end by 7 bases; junction bases not matched to a gene: 7. From germline, CDR1 is SGHRS and CDR2 YFSETQ. The sequenced CDR3 bases are TGCGCCAGCAGCCCCCCGACAGGGGGCCGTGAAAAA. It translates to CASSPPTGGREK. The complete CDR3 sequence is CASSPPTGGREKLFF.

This clone is classed as medium-sized. The CDR3 end is not reached by the read, which stops 3 residues before it; the germline J gene fills it in. The gene calls are TRBV19 and TRBJ2-2; D ambiguous. The V gene lost 3 bases and the J gene lost 7 bases, with 9 bases spanning the gap. The CDR3 contains 13 residues. CDR1 is LNHDA and CDR2 is SQIVND in the germline V gene (reference sequence). The CDR3 loop reads CASSIDKIGELFF. CDR3 DNA (partial): TGTGCCAGTAGTATCGACAAGATCGGGGAG.

The table lists this clone with many counts. The read comes to an end 3 residues before the CDR3 does, leaving the germline J gene to fill in the end. The rearrangement joins TRBV5-1 to TRBJ2-2, with 9 bases identical to TRBD2. The CDR3 extends over 16 amino acids. Trimming at V came to 3 bases and at J to 4 bases, leaving 7 bases not matched to a gene. The germline V gene has CDR1 SGHRS and CDR2 YFSETQ. Here the CDR3 reads CASSWQAGGGTGELFF. CDR3 bases read: TGCGCCAGCAGCTGGCAAGCGGGAGGCGGCACCGGGGAG.

This clone was detected many times. The read falls 3 residues short of the CDR3 end, and the missing part is taken from the germline J gene. The chain links TRBV6-1 to TRBJ2-2; 9 bases line up with TRBD2. Trimming removed 4 bases from V and 2 bases from J; junction bases left unmatched: 5. Germline loops: CDR1 MNHNS, CDR2 SASEGT. The CDR3 extends over 16 amino acids. The sequenced CDR3 bases are TGTGCCAGCAGTGCGCGTAGCGGGAGCAACACCGGGGAG. This sequence encodes CASSARSGSNTGE. The full CDR3 sequence reads CASSARSGSNTGELFF.

This clone has just a few counts. The CDR3 goes on 3 residues after the read ends, and that part is filled in from the germline J gene. The rearrangement uses TRBV5-1 and TRBJ2-7; TRBD1 matches 9 bases. From germline, CDR1 is SGHRS and CDR2 YFSETQ. CDR3 length: 14 amino acids. Unmatched junction bases numbered 4, after V lost 4 bases and J lost 2 bases. The CDR3 reads CASSETGGAYEQYF. The DNA read from the CDR3 is TGCGCCAGCAGCGAGACAGGGGGGGCCTACGAG.